This T cell receptor beta chain was captured by sequencing in a study of T cells in localized non-small cell lung cancer. General study findings and limits: Uninvolved adjacent lung, not tumor, had the highest T cell clonality.

The data were produced by immunoSEQ multiplex PCR, yet TCRdb's version contains in-frame clones alone and is incomplete. The sample carries approximately 70,000 clones, roughly nine tenths recorded once. V gave up 4 bases and J gave up 8 bases, with 14 bases separating them. The CDR3 spans 14 residues. Germline V gives CDR1 MNHNS, CDR2 SASEGT. On this clone itself: The antigen remains unidentified.

The genes are TRBV6-1 and TRBJ1-4, with D perhaps TRBD1 (6 bases). The clonotype was recovered from a male donor older than 55 with stage III squamous cell lung carcinoma. This specimen was peripheral blood, taken before any cancer treatment. As DNA, the CDR3 is TGTGCCAGCAGTGCCCGAGGGGGTTGGGAAAAACTGTTTTTT. Amino acid sequence: CASSARGGWEKLFF.